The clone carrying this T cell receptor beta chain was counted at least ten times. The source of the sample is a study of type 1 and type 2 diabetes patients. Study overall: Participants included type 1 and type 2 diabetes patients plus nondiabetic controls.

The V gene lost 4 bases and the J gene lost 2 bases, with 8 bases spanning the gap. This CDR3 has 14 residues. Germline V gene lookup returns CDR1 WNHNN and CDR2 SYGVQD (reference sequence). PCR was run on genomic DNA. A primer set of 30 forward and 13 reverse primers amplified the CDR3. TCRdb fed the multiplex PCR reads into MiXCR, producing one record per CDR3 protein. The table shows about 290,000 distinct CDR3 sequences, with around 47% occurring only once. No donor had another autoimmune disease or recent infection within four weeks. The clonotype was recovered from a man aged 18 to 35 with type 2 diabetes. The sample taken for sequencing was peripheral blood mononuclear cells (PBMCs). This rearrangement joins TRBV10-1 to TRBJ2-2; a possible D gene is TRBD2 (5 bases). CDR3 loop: CASSAGLNTGELFF. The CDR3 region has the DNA TGCGCCAGCAGTGCCGGACTCAACACCGGGGAGCTGTTTTTT.